The rows below give T cell receptor beta chains drawn from one sample of a study of glioma-infiltrating T cells after dendritic cell vaccination. The protocol was immunoSEQ multiplex PCR, while the TCRdb copy is restricted to in-frame clones and leaves out a portion. The data show tens of thousands of clones, 82% seen once. The source material was blood, sampled before dendritic cell vaccination. These receptor sequences come from a human donor with glioblastoma. Both conserved end residues are part of each CDR3. The order of the fields is clone size, D gene, J gene, V gene, CDR3 DNA, CDR3 protein. A D gene is named only where the DNA matches it firmly. The size field is filled for only some rows; it gives once, few, many or a size class.

NA TRBD2 TRBJ2-1 TRBV9 TGTGCCAGCAGCGTCCCGGGACTAGTCGATGAGCAGTTCTTC CASSVPGLVDEQFF
NA NA TRBJ1-2 TRBV6-5 TGTGCCAGCAGTTATCCGGGGAGCTATGGCTACACCTTC CASSYPGSYGYTF
NA TRBD2 TRBJ2-3 TRBV5-1 TGCGCCAGCGGTTCTAGCGGGGGCATCGCAGATACGCAGTATTTT CASGSSGGIADTQYF
medium-sized NA TRBJ2-7 TRBV6-5 TGTGCCAGCAGTTCCCGCGGATCCGAGCAGTACTTC CASSSRGSEQYF
once TRBD2 TRBJ2-7 TRBV14 TGTGCCAGCAGCCTGGGGGGGACGGCCAATACTTCGCAGTACTTC CASSLGGTANTSQYF
NA NA TRBJ1-6 TRBV18 TGTGCCAGCTCACCCGGAGGGGAAAATTCACCCCTCCACTTT CASSPGGENSPLHF
NA NA TRBJ1-2 TRBV7-9 TGTGCCAGCAGCTTAGTATCCCGTAACTATGGCTACACCTTC CASSLVSRNYGYTF
NA TRBD1 TRBJ1-6 TRBV5-1 TGCGCCAGCAGCTTGACAGGGGACGATAATTCACCCCTCCACTTT CASSLTGDDNSPLHF
NA NA TRBJ1-1 TRBV16 TGTGCCAGCAGCCAATGGGGCCCCCATTGGACTGAAGCTTTCTTT CASSQWGPHWTEAFF
once TRBD1 TRBJ1-1 TRBV7-9 TGTGCCAGCAGTTATCTACAGGGGGGTCCGACTGAAGCTTTCTTT CASSYLQGGPTEAFF
NA NA TRBJ2-1 TRBV9 TGTGCCAGCAGCGTATCGTTTATCAATGAGCAGTTCTTC CASSVSFINEQFF
NA TRBD1 TRBJ1-2 TRBV5-6 TGTGCCAGCAGCCGAAACAGGGGGAGGACGGACAACACCTTC CASSRNRGRTDNTF
NA TRBD2 TRBJ2-5 TRBV7-2 TGTGCCAGCAGCTTCACTCGGGGGGGCCGGGAGACCCAGTACTTC CASSFTRGGRETQYF
NA NA TRBJ2-3 TRBV6-6 TGTGCCAGCATACTCCAGGGTGTGACAGATACGCAGTATTTT CASILQGVTDTQYF
NA NA TRBJ1-4 TRBV5-6 TGTGCCAGCAGCCAAGACTCCGCGGAAAAACTGTTTTTT CASSQDSAEKLFF
NA NA TRBJ2-1 TRBV29-1 TGCAGCGTAGAGGAGGGGTCGTTCTTC CSVEEGSFF
NA NA TRBJ1-2 TRBV5-4 TGTGCCAGCAGCTTGGAACAGGGTTATGGCTACACCTTC CASSLEQGYGYTF
NA NA TRBJ2-7 TRBV12-5 TGTGCTAGTGGTTTGGACCAGGGTTCCGAGCAGTACTTC CASGLDQGSEQYF
NA NA TRBJ2-5 TRBV5-5 TGTGCCAGCAGTTTCGACCCTTCGAGGATCGAGACCCAGTACTTC CASSFDPSRIETQYF
NA NA TRBJ2-6 TRBV18 TGTGCCAGCTCACCAATTTCAGGGGAAAGCTCTGGGGCCAACGTCCTGACTTTC CASSPISGESSGANVLTF
once TRBD2 TRBJ2-5 TRBV5-1 TGCGCCAGCAGCTGGAATAGCGGGGGGAGCCAAGAGACCCAGTACTTC CASSWNSGGSQETQYF
once TRBD1 TRBJ2-6 TRBV10-3 TGTGCCATCAGTGATCCGAACAGGGGATTTCTCTCTGGGGCCAACGTCCTGACTTTC CAISDPNRGFLSGANVLTF
NA TRBD2 TRBJ2-3 TRBV5-1 TGCGCCAGCAGCATGACTAGCCGAAGCACAGATACGCAGTATTTT CASSMTSRSTDTQYF
NA NA TRBJ1-5 TRBV6-1 TGTGCCAGCAGTCCCCAGGGAGGCAGCAATCAGCCCCAGCATTTT CASSPQGGSNQPQHF
NA NA TRBJ2-5 TRBV2 TGTGCCAGCAGGGCCCCCGGGAAGTCCAAAGAGACCCAGTACTTC CASRAPGKSKETQYF
NA NA TRBJ2-1 TRBV7-9 TGTGCCAGCAGCTTAGCACTACCCAATGAGCAGTTCTTC CASSLALPNEQFF
NA NA TRBJ1-5 TRBV6-1 TGTGCCAGCAGTTTAACAGGAATCAATCAGCCCCAGCATTTT CASSLTGINQPQHF
NA NA TRBJ1-2 TRBV19 TGTGCCAGTAGTCCTCGACGGGGTCAGAGCTATGGCTACACCTTC CASSPRRGQSYGYTF
few NA TRBJ1-5 TRBV6-1 TGTGCCAGCATCGGTTTGGAGCTGGGTCAGCCCCAGCATTTT CASIGLELGQPQHF
NA NA TRBJ2-1 TRBV5-4 TGTGCCAGCAGCTCCCCCGGGGGAGCCGGTACTGAGCAGTTCTTC CASSSPGGAGTEQFF
NA TRBD1 TRBJ1-4 TRBV11-2 TGTGCCAGCAGCTTAGGGGACAGGGATAATGAAAAACTGTTTTTT CASSLGDRDNEKLFF